This TCR beta chain was profiled in a study of CD8 T cells in Susac syndrome. Reverse transcription of roughly 0.5 to 1 ug RNA was carried out with random hexamers. The method of amplification for TCR beta CDR3 was immunoSEQ multiplex PCR, covering 54 Vbeta and 13 Jbeta. One entry per CDR3 protein, called by TCRdb with MiXCR from the immunoSEQ multiplex PCR reads. Of about 150,000 distinct CDR3 sequences in the sample, approximately 94% were seen once. The TEMRA cells underwent FACS enrichment, while the CD8+ and CD4+ T cells underwent negative isolation. The CDR3 is made up of 13 amino acids. Germline values: CDR1 SQVTM, CDR2 ANQGSEA. V was pared by 3 bases and J by 1 base, with 9 bases between.

Sequencing was performed on CD8+ T cells from PBMCs. The chain uses TRBV29-1 and TRBJ2-5; D possibly corresponds to TRBD1 (6 bases). The receptor was isolated from a human donor with multiple sclerosis. In DNA form, the CDR3 reads TGCAGCGTTGACACAGGGATCCAAGAGACCCAGTACTTC. Protein: CSVDTGIQETQYF.